These T cell receptor beta chains were read from a single sample in a study of early T cells in non-severe SARS-CoV-2 infection. From the 5' RACE reads, TCRdb called clonotypes with MiXCR, one entry per CDR3 protein. Counted here are under 60,000 distinct CDR3 sequences, about 10% occurring once; the ten biggest clones make up about 4.4%. The sequencing sample was made of whole blood. These receptor sequences come from an adult who was a healthcare worker with PCR-confirmed SARS-CoV-2 infection or an uninfected control (not recorded which). Each CDR3 is given with its conserved first and last residue. The order of the fields is V gene, D gene, J gene, CDR3 length, clone size, CDR3 DNA, CDR3 protein. A D gene is named only where the DNA matches it firmly. Not every row has a clone size; where given, it reads once, few, many or a size class.

TRBV28	TRBD2	TRBJ2-2	15	few	TGTGCCAGCAGTCTAGCGGGAGGAGTCACCGGGGAGCTGTTTTTT	CASSLAGGVTGELFF
TRBV7-6	TRBD1	TRBJ2-7	14	many	TGTGCCAGCAGCCCTTCGGGACAGGGCTACGAGCAGTACTTC	CASSPSGQGYEQYF
TRBV2	-	TRBJ2-1	11	few	TGTGCGGCAGTAAACTACAATGAGCAGTTCTTC	CAAVNYNEQFF
TRBV11-2	-	TRBJ2-1	15	many	TGTGCCAGCAGCTTTAATCCCTCGTCCTACAATGAGCAGTTCTTC	CASSFNPSSYNEQFF
TRBV6-1	-	TRBJ1-6	15	many	TGTGCCAGCAGTGAATCGGGGGGATATAATTCACCCCTCCACTTT	CASSESGGYNSPLHF
TRBV7-9	TRBD1	TRBJ2-7	16	few	TGTGCCAGCAGCTTAGACGGACAGGGGGCTCGGAACGAGCAGTACTTC	CASSLDGQGARNEQYF
TRBV29-1	-	TRBJ1-3	15	few	TGCAGCGTTGAAATGTTCGGGAAACGGGGAAACACCATATATTTT	CSVEMFGKRGNTIYF
TRBV11-2	-	TRBJ1-1	13	many	TGTGCCAGCAGCCTCGACCAGGGCACTGAAGCTTTCTTT	CASSLDQGTEAFF
TRBV6-2/TRBV6-3	-	TRBJ2-1	12	few	TGTGCCAGCAGCCAGGGGTTGGTTGAGCAGTTCTTC	CASSQGLVEQFF
TRBV9	-	TRBJ2-2	14	many	TGTGCCAGCAGCGTTGGACCCAACACCGGGGAGCTGTTTTTT	CASSVGPNTGELFF
TRBV6-2/TRBV6-3	TRBD1	TRBJ1-1	14	few	TGTGCCAGCAGTTTTGGACAGGGGAGCACTGAAGCTTTCTTT	CASSFGQGSTEAFF
TRBV29-1	-	TRBJ1-1	10	few	TGCAGCGTTAGCCTAGTTGAAGCTTTCTTT	CSVSLVEAFF
TRBV10-3	TRBD2	TRBJ2-3	14	many	TGTGCCATCAGTATAGCGGGGGTTAAAGATACGCAGTATTTT	CAISIAGVKDTQYF
TRBV5-1	-	TRBJ1-6	14	few	TGCGCCAGCAGCTTGACGGAAAATTATTCACCCCTCCACTTT	CASSLTENYSPLHF
TRBV3-1	TRBD1	TRBJ2-1	14	many	TGTGCCAGCAGCCAAGCGACAGGGCCCAATGAGCAGTTCTTC	CASSQATGPNEQFF
TRBV29-1	TRBD1	TRBJ2-5	16	few	TGCAGCACCTCTCAGACCGCAGGGGGCTCCCAAGAGACCCAGTACTTC	CSTSQTAGGSQETQYF
TRBV12-3/TRBV12-4	-	TRBJ1-4	13	many	TGTGCCAGCAGTTTTGCCTTCGGTGAAAAACTGTTTTTT	CASSFAFGEKLFF
TRBV11-3	-	TRBJ2-2	18	-	TGTGCCAGCAGCTTAGGTGGCAGTTTAGCGGCGAACACCGGGGAGCTGTTTTTT	CASSLGGSLAANTGELFF
TRBV7-2	-	TRBJ1-1	16	-	TGTGCCAGCAGCTTATACGGTATTATCGGTGGCACTGAAGCTTTCTTT	CASSLYGIIGGTEAFF
TRBV20-1	-	TRBJ1-5	16	few	TGCAGTGCTAGAGTTCCGGGGGGCCGTAGCAATCAGCCCCAGCATTTT	CSARVPGGRSNQPQHF
TRBV11-2	TRBD1	TRBJ1-4	17	many	TGTGCCAGCAGCCATCGACAGGGTCCCCTGGGAGGCGAAAAACTGTTTTTT	CASSHRQGPLGGEKLFF
TRBV7-2	-	TRBJ2-5	13	many	TGTGCCAGCAGCTTAGCCCGGCAAGAGACCCAGTACTTC	CASSLARQETQYF
TRBV20-1	-	TRBJ2-3	15	many	TGCAGTGCTAGGGTAGCGGCAGACCCAACAGATACGCAGTATTTT	CSARVAADPTDTQYF